This T cell receptor (beta chain) was identified in a study of cytomegalovirus exposure and HLA in healthy donors. CDR3 length: 13 residues. Germline V gene sequence: CDR1 GTSNPN, CDR2 SVGIG (reference sequence). The germline V and J ends were trimmed by 0 bases and 7 bases, with 10 bases remaining between them. Primers for the PCR totalled 60 Vbeta and 13 Jbeta. Measured with immunoSEQ multiplex PCR; TCRdb has only the in-frame clones, and not every one. This sample has 95,000 to 110,000 clones; around two thirds occur once, and the top ten carry around 15%. What was sequenced was PBMCs. This clonotype was obtained from a woman aged 35 to 49 in good health and CMV-seropositive. V gene TRBV30 combines with J gene TRBJ1-5; no reliable D call. The CDR3 region is CAWSVVLGQPQHF. DNA for the CDR3: TGTGCCTGGAGTGTGGTCCTCGGGCAGCCCCAGCATTTT.